The 9 T cell receptor beta chains given below trace back to one sample, sequenced in a study of Ad26.COV2.S vaccination and SARS-CoV-2 variants. Method: immunoSEQ multiplex PCR; TCRdb's copy keeps in-frame clones and lacks some. The sample includes roughly 330,000 clones, 90% of them seen just once. Sample treatment: some 20 received Ad26.COV2.S at low or high dose, single or two shots; 5 received placebo; per-sample allocation not given. Day 63 after the first injection of vaccine or placebo was the sampling time. This sample comprised peripheral blood, obtained in a trial of Ad26.COV2.S vaccine versus placebo. The receptors shown here come from a person aged 18 to 65 who received the Ad26.COV2.S COVID-19 vaccine or a placebo.

The rearrangement links TRBV5-1 to TRBJ2-7; possibly TRBD1 for D (5 bases). V was trimmed by 1 base and J by 6 bases, leaving 11 bases between them. The CDR3 extends over 13 amino acids. CDR1 SGHRS and CDR2 YFSETQ come from the germline V gene. The CDR3, as DNA: TGCGCCAGCAGCTTGCAGGGTAAAGGCGAGCAGTACGTC. Translating it yields CASSLQGKGEQYV.

The chain joins TRBV2 to TRBJ2-2; weak D call: TRBD2 (6 bases). Trimming shortened V by 0 bases and J by 1 base, and 12 bases separated the two germline ends. Germline V CDR1 and CDR2: SNHLY, FYNNEI. This CDR3 contains 17 residues. The CDR3 sequence is CASSEAWRGENTGELFF. The DNA for the CDR3 is TGTGCCAGCAGTGAAGCTTGGCGCGGGGAGAACACCGGGGAGCTGTTTTTT.

The chain carries TRBV7-9 and TRBJ2-1, with D perhaps assigned TRBD1 or TRBD2 (5 bases each). The CDR3 consists of 15 residues. Trimming stripped 0 bases from V and 3 bases from J, with 9 bases between. Germline CDR1 reads SEHNR; CDR2 reads FQNEAQ (reference sequence). CDR3 DNA sequence: TGTGCCAGCAGCTTAGCGGGGGTCCTCTACAATGAGCAGTTCTTC. Encoded protein: CASSLAGVLYNEQFF.

The rearrangement joins TRBV6-6 to TRBJ2-2; 7 bases are shared with TRBD2. The CDR3 totals 14 residues. Per germline, CDR1 MNHNY and CDR2 SVGAGI (reference sequence). V was pared by 11 bases and J by 5 bases, with 11 bases of the junction left unmatched. The CDR3 DNA is TGTGCCGGCTTGGGGCGGGAGAGTACCGGGGAGCTGTTTTTT. It translates to CAGLGRESTGELFF.

The sample holds one count of this clone. The chain recombines TRBV7-2 with TRBJ2-7; weak D call: TRBD1 (6 bases). This CDR3 contains 16 residues. Trimming pared 4 bases from V and 3 bases from J, leaving 19 bases between. Germline CDR1 SGHTA, CDR2 FQGNSA. The CDR3, as DNA: TGTGCCAGCAGCTCCGAGATGGGGGCAAGGAGCTACGAGCAGTACTTC. Encoded protein: CASSSEMGARSYEQYF.

This clone was seen only once. The chain links TRBV10-3 to TRBJ2-1, with TRBD1 as a possible D gene (6 bases). CDR1 and CDR2 from the germline V gene are ENHRY and SYGVKD. The CDR3 has 14 residues. Trimming removed 3 bases from V and 6 bases from J, with 12 bases in between. The CDR3 nucleotides read TGTGCCATCAGTGACCCCGGGACAAGCAATGAGCAGTTCTTC. Its translation: CAISDPGTSNEQFF.

This clone was seen once. The rearrangement links TRBV4-3 to TRBJ2-7; TRBD2 is a possible D gene (5 bases). This CDR3 region has 17 residues. Germline lookup yields CDR1 LGHNA and CDR2 YSLEER. V was shortened by 3 bases and J by 3 bases, with 21 bases between the two germline ends. CDR3 sequence (DNA): TGCGCCAGCAGCCAGGATTTACTCGGACCGGACTTCTACGAGCAGTACTTC. It translates to CASSQDLLGPDFYEQYF.

The chain recombines TRBV6-5 with TRBJ2-2, with D tentatively TRBD1 (6 bases). With 1 base removed from V and 2 bases from J, the gap between germline ends came to 11 bases. This CDR3 has 16 amino acids. CDR1 is MNHEY, CDR2 SVGAGI, per germline. The CDR3 loop is CASSYYGTLNTGELFF. Here the CDR3 DNA reads TGTGCCAGCAGTTACTACGGGACACTTAACACCGGGGAGCTGTTTTTT.

In its sample, this clone was seen a few times. Distinct nucleotide sequences in the sample also encode this CDR3. The rearrangement links TRBV7-2 to TRBJ1-5; D is perhaps TRBD1 (5 bases). CDR3 length: 12 residues. The V and J ends lost 3 bases and 7 bases respectively, with 7 bases between them. Germline CDR1 is SGHTA and CDR2 is FQGNSA. In DNA, the CDR3 is TGTGCCAGCAGCTTCGGGGGGCAGCCCCAGCATTTT. This gives the protein CASSFGGQPQHF.